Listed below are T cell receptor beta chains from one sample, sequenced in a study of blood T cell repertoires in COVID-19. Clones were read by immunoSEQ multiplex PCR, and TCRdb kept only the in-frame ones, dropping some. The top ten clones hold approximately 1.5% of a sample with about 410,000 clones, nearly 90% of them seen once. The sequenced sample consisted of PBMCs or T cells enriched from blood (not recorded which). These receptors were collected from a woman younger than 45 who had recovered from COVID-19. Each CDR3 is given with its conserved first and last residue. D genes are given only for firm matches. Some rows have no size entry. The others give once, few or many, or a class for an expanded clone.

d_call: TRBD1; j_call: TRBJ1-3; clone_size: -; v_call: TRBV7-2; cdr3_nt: TGTGCCAGCAGCCCACAGGGGGCCGGGTCTGGAAACACCATATATTTT; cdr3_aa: CASSPQGAGSGNTIYF
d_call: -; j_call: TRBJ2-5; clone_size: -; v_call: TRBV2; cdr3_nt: TGTGCCAGCAGTGAAGTTGCGGGGGCGGAGACCCAGTACTTC; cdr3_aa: CASSEVAGAETQYF
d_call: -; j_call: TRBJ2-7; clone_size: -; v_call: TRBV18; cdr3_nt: TGTGCCAGCTCACCGACTAGTCGGTCCTACGAGCAGTACTTC; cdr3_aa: CASSPTSRSYEQYF
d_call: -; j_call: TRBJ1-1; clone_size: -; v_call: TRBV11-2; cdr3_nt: TGTGCCAGCAGCTTAGATATACACGTTGAAGCTTTCTTT; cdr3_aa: CASSLDIHVEAFF
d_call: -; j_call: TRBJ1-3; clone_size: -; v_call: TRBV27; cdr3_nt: TGTGCCAGCAAGACCGCCCAGGGAGGAAACACCATATATTTT; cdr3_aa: CASKTAQGGNTIYF
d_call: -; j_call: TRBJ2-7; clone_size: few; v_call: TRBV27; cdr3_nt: TGTGCCAGCAGTTTATCCCAGGGTTTCCACGAGCAGTACTTC; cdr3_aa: CASSLSQGFHEQYF
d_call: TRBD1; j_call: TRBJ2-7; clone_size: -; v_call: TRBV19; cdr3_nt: TGTGCCAGTAGTATGACAGGGAATATATACGAGCAGTACTTC; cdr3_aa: CASSMTGNIYEQYF
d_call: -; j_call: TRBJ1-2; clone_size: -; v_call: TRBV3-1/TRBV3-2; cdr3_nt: TGTGCCAGCAGCCAAAGCACAGGCAGTGGCTACACCTTC; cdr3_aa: CASSQSTGSGYTF
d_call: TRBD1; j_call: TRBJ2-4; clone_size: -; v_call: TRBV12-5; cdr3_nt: TGTGCTAGTGGTTTGGTACACGAACCCAACATCGGCCCGGACAGGGGCAAAAACATTCAGTACTTC; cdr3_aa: CASGLVHEPNIGPDRGKNIQYF
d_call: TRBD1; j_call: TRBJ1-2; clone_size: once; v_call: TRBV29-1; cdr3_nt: TGCAGCCTGTGGGACAGGTCCTATGGCTACACCTTC; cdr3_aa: CSLWDRSYGYTF
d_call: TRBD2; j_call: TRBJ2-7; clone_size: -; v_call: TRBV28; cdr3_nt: TGTGCCAGCACGATAAGAGCGGGAGGTCGCGAGCAGTACTTC; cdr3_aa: CASTIRAGGREQYF
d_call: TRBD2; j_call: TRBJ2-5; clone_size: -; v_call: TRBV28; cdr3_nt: TGTGCCAGCAGTGGCGCTGGAGCGGGGGAAGAGACCCAGTACTTC; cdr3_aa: CASSGAGAGEETQYF
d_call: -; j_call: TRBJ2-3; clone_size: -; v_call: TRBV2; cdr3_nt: TGTGCCAGCAGTCCGGACAGAAATACGCAGTATTTT; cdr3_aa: CASSPDRNTQYF
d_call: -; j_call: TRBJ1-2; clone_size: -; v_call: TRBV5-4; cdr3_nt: TGTGCCAGCAGCTTGGTCGACATAATAGATGGCTACACCTTC; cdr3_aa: CASSLVDIIDGYTF
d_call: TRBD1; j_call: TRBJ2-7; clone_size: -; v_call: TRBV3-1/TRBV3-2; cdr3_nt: TGTGCCAGCAGCCCTGGACAGGGTTCCTACGAGCAGTACTTC; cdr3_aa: CASSPGQGSYEQYF
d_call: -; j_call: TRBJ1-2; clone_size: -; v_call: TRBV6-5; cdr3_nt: TGTGCCAGCAGAGGAGGGACTCCTGACAACTATGGCTACACCTTC; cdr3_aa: CASRGGTPDNYGYTF
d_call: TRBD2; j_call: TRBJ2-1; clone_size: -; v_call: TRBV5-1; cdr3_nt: TGCGCCAGCAGCTTGGGTCTAGCGGGAGCGGAGTTCTTC; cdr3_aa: CASSLGLAGAEFF
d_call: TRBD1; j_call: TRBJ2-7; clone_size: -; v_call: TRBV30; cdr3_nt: TGTGCCTGGAGTGAGGGACAGGGCTACGAGCAGTACTTC; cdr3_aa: CAWSEGQGYEQYF
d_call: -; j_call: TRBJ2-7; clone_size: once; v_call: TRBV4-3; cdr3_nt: TGCGCCAGCAGCCCCTTTCGGGGAACGCCTTCCTACGAGCAGTACTTC; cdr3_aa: CASSPFRGTPSYEQYF
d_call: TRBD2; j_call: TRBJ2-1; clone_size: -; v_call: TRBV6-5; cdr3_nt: TGTGCCAGCAGTTACTTAGGTAGCGGGAGTGGCGAGCAGTTCTTC; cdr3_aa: CASSYLGSGSGEQFF
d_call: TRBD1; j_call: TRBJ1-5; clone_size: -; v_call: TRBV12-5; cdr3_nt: TGTGCTAGTGGTTTGGTACAGGGGCCCTATTCCTATAGCAATCAGCCCCAGCATTTT; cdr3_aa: CASGLVQGPYSYSNQPQHF
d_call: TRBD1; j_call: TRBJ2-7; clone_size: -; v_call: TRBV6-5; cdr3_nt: TGTGCCAGCGGAGACAGGGCGAGCTCCTACGAGCAGTACTTC; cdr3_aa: CASGDRASSYEQYF
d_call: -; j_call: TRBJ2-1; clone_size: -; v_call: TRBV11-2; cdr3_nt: TGTGCCAGCAGCTTAGGTATGCTAGGGGCCAATGAGCAGTTCTTC; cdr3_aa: CASSLGMLGANEQFF
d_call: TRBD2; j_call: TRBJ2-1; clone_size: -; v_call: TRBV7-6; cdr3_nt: TGTGCCAGCAGCCTTTATCTAGCGGGAGTCTCCTACAATGAGCAGTTCTTC; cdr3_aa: CASSLYLAGVSYNEQFF
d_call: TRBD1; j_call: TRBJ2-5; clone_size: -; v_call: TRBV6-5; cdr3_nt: TGTGCCAGCAGTCGAGGGACAGGGGAAGGGACCCAGTACTTC; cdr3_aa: CASSRGTGEGTQYF
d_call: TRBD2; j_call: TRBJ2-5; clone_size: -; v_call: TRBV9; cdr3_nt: TGTGCCAGCAGTCCGCGGGGAGGGGACCAAGAGACCCAGTACTTC; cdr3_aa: CASSPRGGDQETQYF
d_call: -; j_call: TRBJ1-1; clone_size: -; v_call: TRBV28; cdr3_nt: TGTGCCAGCAGCTCCGGGTCCCTTGAAGCTTTCTTT; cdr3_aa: CASSSGSLEAFF
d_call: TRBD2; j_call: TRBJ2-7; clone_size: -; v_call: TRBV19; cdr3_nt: TGTGCCAGTAGTATAGGTCAACGGGAGGGCCGCTACGAGCAGTACTTC; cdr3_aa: CASSIGQREGRYEQYF
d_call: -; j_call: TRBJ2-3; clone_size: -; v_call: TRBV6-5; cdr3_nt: TGTGCCAGCAGTTACCGTGCGGCTGGGGAGTCGGATACGCAGTATTTT; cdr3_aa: CASSYRAAGESDTQYF
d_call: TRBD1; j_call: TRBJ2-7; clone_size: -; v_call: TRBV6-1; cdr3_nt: TGTGCCAGCAGTGACAGGGGGTGGTACGAGCAGTACTTC; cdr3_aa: CASSDRGWYEQYF
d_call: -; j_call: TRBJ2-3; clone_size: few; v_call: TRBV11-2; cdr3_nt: TGTGCCAGCAGCCTAAGACAGGGCACAGATACGCAGTATTTT; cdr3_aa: CASSLRQGTDTQYF
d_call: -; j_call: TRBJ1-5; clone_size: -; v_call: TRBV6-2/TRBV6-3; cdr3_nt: TGTGCCAGCAGGCCTCCCGGGGGCAATCAGCCCCAGCATTTT; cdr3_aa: CASRPPGGNQPQHF
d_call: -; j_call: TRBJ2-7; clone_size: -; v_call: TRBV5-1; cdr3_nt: TGCGCCAGCAGCAGAGGACCTGCGGGGTCCTACGAGCAGTACTTC; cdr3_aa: CASSRGPAGSYEQYF
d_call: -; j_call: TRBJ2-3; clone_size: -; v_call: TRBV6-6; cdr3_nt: TGTGCCAGCAGTCTGATAACTAGCCCGAGCACAGATACGCAGTATTTT; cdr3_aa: CASSLITSPSTDTQYF
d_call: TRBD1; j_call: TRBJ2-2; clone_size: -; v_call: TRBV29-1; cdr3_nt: TGCAGCGTTGCTCTCAGGGACAGGGCCCCCACCGGGGAGCTGTTTTTT; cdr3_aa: CSVALRDRAPTGELFF
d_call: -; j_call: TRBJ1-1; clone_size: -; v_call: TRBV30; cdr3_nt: TGTGCCTGGGTCGACAGGAGGAACACTGAAGCTTTCTTT; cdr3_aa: CAWVDRRNTEAFF
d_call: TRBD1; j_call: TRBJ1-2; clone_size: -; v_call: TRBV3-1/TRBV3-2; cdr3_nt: TGTGCCAGCAGCCGCCTGGGACAGTATCATGGCTACACCTTC; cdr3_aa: CASSRLGQYHGYTF
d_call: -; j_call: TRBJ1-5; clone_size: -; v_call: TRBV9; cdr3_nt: TGTGCCAGCAGCGTAGCTGAGGGTCAGCCCCAGCATTTT; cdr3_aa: CASSVAEGQPQHF
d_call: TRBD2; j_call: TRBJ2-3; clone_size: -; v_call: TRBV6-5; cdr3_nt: TGTGCCAGCCTACTAGCGGGAAAGGCAGATACGCAGTATTTT; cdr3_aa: CASLLAGKADTQYF
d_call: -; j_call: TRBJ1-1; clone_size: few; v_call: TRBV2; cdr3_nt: TGTGCCAGCAGGGAGGGACGGCGCCTTGAAGCTTTCTTT; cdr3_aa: CASREGRRLEAFF
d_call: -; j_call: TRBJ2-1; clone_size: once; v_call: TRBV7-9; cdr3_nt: TGTGCCAGCAGCTCCAGTGGAGAACAAAATGAGCAGTTCTTC; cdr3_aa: CASSSSGEQNEQFF
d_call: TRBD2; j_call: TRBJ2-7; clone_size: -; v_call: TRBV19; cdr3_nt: TGTGCCAGTAGAGTCGCGGGAGAGGGCGAGCAGTACTTC; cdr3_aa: CASRVAGEGEQYF